The 25 T cell receptor beta chains below were found in one sample sequenced in a study of CD8 T cells in Susac syndrome. RNA was extracted with the RNeasy kit, and a quantity of about 0.45 to 1 ug was reverse transcribed using random hexamers. TCRdb reprocessed the immunoSEQ multiplex PCR reads with MiXCR, giving one entry per CDR3 protein. The sample yields roughly 110,000 distinct CDR3 sequences, around 90% seen once. Sequencing was done on a sample of CD4+ T cells from PBMCs. The receptor set was obtained from a human donor in good health.

The genes are TRBV7-6 and TRBJ1-5; D unclear. Germline lookup yields CDR1 SGHVS and CDR2 FNYEAQ. V was pared by 1 base and J by 4 bases, with 2 bases between. The CDR3 contains 12 residues. The CDR3 loop reads CASSLENQPQHF. DNA for the CDR3: TGTGCCAGCAGCTTAGAGAATCAGCCCCAGCATTTT.

The chain links TRBV5-1 to TRBJ2-3; 9 bases match TRBD2. Germline V gene lookup returns CDR1 SGHRS and CDR2 YFSETQ. V shed 1 base and J 6 bases; nucleotides not matched to a gene: 6. CDR3 size: 15 residues. CDR3 loop: CASSLYSGSPDTQYF. CDR3 sequence (DNA): TGCGCCAGCAGCTTGTATAGCGGGAGCCCGGATACGCAGTATTTT.

This clonotype has only a few counts. The chain combines TRBV7-9 with TRBJ2-1; the D is unclear. Per the germline V gene, CDR1 is SEHNR and CDR2 is FQNEAQ (reference sequence). Trimming pared 5 bases from V and 1 base from J, leaving 6 bases between. The CDR3 has 13 residues. CDR3 DNA sequence: TGTGCCAGCAGCCCCCGATCCTACAATGAGCAGTTCTTC. Protein: CASSPRSYNEQFF.

This sequence joins TRBV29-1 and TRBJ1-1, with 7 bases fitting TRBD1. Germline CDR1 reads SQVTM; CDR2 reads ANQGSEA. Trimming removed 6 bases from V and 3 bases from J; junction bases left unmatched: 7. The CDR3 sequence is 13 residues long. CDR3 in amino acids: CSVETDRDTEAFF. The CDR3 region has the DNA TGCAGCGTCGAAACCGACAGGGACACTGAAGCTTTCTTT.

The chain employs TRBV24-1 and TRBJ2-1, with 10 positions matching TRBD2. V shed 4 bases and J 7 bases; nucleotides not matched to a gene: 6. The CDR3 has 15 amino acids. Germline V gene data show CDR1 as KGHDR and CDR2 as SFDVKD. The chain's CDR3 is CATSDPSGSLNEQFF. For the CDR3, the DNA is TGTGCCACCAGTGACCCTAGCGGGAGCTTAAATGAGCAGTTCTTC.

This clonotype was observed once. V usage is TRBV30 and J usage is TRBJ1-1; no clear D. V was pared by 3 bases and J by 0 bases, with 2 bases between. There are 11 residues in the CDR3. Germline CDR1 GTSNPN, CDR2 SVGIG (reference sequence). The CDR3 region is CAWRVNTEAFF. The CDR3 DNA follows: TGTGCCTGGAGAGTGAACACTGAAGCTTTCTTT.

The genes are TRBV6-1 and TRBJ1-1, with D perhaps TRBD1 (5 bases). With 5 bases removed from V and 1 base from J, the gap between germline ends came to 11 bases. Germline CDR1 and CDR2: MNHNS and SASEGT. The CDR3 covers 14 residues. CDR3 DNA: TGTGCCAGCAGTCTTCGACAGACGAACACTGAAGCTTTCTTT. This sequence encodes CASSLRQTNTEAFF.

This chain joins TRBV7-8 and TRBJ2-7, with 11 bases identical to TRBD2. With 5 bases clipped from V and 3 bases from J, the junction kept 6 bases outside the gene matches. CDR3 length equals 15 residues. Germline-derived CDR1 and CDR2 are SGHVS and FQNEAQ. As DNA, the CDR3 is TGTGCCAGCAGCGGTGGACTAGCGGGTGGCTACGAGCAGTACTTC. It translates to CASSGGLAGGYEQYF.

This clonotype was observed a few times. CDR3 in amino acids: CASIGPSYEQYF. In DNA form, the CDR3 reads TGTGCCAGCATCGGGCCCTCCTACGAGCAGTACTTC. The V gene is TRBV2, the J gene TRBJ2-7; D is undetermined. The germline V and J ends were trimmed by 7 bases and 0 bases, with 7 bases remaining between them. The CDR3 loop spans 12 amino acids. Germline CDR1 reads SNHLY; CDR2 reads FYNNEI.

The chain recombines TRBV20-1 with TRBJ2-1, with TRBD1 matching over 8 bases. The ends lost 3 bases at V and 5 bases at J; junction bases unmatched: 6. CDR1 and CDR2 from the germline V gene are DFQATT and SNEGSKA (reference sequence). CDR3 size: 14 residues. CDR3 in DNA: TGCAGTGCTAGTAGACAGGGGTTCGACAATGAGCAGTTCTTC. Protein: CSASRQGFDNEQFF.

This chain connects TRBV3-1 to TRBJ2-1; D is unclear. Deletions cut 4 bases from V and 3 bases from J, with 10 bases between. CDR3 size: 14 residues. Germline V gene lookup returns CDR1 LGHDT and CDR2 YNNKEL (reference sequence). This CDR3 is CASSPRPSYNEQFF. CDR3 nucleotide sequence: TGTGCCAGCAGCCCCCGACCGAGCTACAATGAGCAGTTCTTC.

V and J are TRBV4-3 and TRBJ2-7; TRBD2 matches at 11 bases. The CDR3 runs 16 residues. From germline, CDR1 is LGHNA and CDR2 YSLEER. V lost 1 base, J lost 5 bases, and 7 bases stayed unmatched. CDR3 in amino acids: CASSQGGPTSGNEQYF. In DNA form, the CDR3 reads TGCGCCAGCAGCCAAGGAGGACCGACTAGCGGGAACGAGCAGTACTTC.

Only one count was recorded for this clonotype. The V call is TRBV6-4, the J call TRBJ2-1; a weak D match, TRBD1 (5 bases). CDR3 length equals 15 residues. V lost 2 bases, J lost 2 bases, and 10 bases lay in between. Germline V lookup: CDR1 MRHNA, CDR2 SNTAGT. The CDR3 sequence is CASSDGDSPYNEQFF. The CDR3 DNA sequence: TGTGCCAGCAGTGACGGAGACAGTCCCTACAATGAGCAGTTCTTC.

The chain links TRBV9 to TRBJ2-1; 9 nucleotides align to TRBD1. Germline loops: CDR1 SGDLS, CDR2 YYNGEE. J lost 14 bases, V lost 3 bases, and 15 bases had no gene match. The CDR3 length is 15 residues. The CDR3 sequence is CASSASVTSGTGKFF. The DNA for the CDR3 is TGTGCCAGCAGCGCATCGGTAACATCCGGGACAGGGAAGTTCTTC.

V gene TRBV30 combines with J gene TRBJ1-2; 10 nucleotides align to TRBD1. CDR1 and CDR2 from the germline V gene are GTSNPN and SVGIG (reference sequence). This CDR3 has 16 amino acids. The J segment lost 8 bases and the V segment lost 5 bases, leaving 17 bases of the junction unmatched. The CDR3 nucleotides are TGTGCCTGGCACCCGGGACAGGGGCCGTATCCAGGGGGCTACACCTTC. It translates to CAWHPGQGPYPGGYTF.

The V gene is TRBV27, the J gene TRBJ2-2; TRBD2 agrees at 8 bases. In germline, CDR1 is MNHEY, CDR2 SMNVEV (reference sequence). Trimming at V came to 6 bases and at J to 6 bases, leaving 6 bases not matched to a gene. The CDR3 contains 14 residues. The CDR3 DNA reads as TGTGCCAGCAGCCCCTTCGGGGGGGCCGGGGAGCTGTTTTTT. It encodes CASSPFGGAGELFF.

The count of this clonotype is one. The rearrangement uses TRBV5-6 and TRBJ2-3; 8 bases align to TRBD1. With V trimmed by 4 bases and J by 5 bases, 12 bases remained unmatched. The CDR3 length is 16 residues. The germline gives CDR1 SGHDT, CDR2 YYEEEE. CDR3 in amino acids: CASSLNYPGGRDTQYF. CDR3 nucleotide sequence: TGTGCCAGCAGCCTCAACTATCCAGGGGGCCGAGATACGCAGTATTTT.

The chain joins TRBV29-1 to TRBJ2-5; tentative D call: TRBD1 (5 bases). The CDR3 has 12 amino acids. Germline V gene data show CDR1 as SQVTM and CDR2 as ANQGSEA. The V end lost 4 bases, the J end lost 2 bases, and 8 bases lay between the germline ends. CDR3 loop: CSVVDTQETQYF. The CDR3 DNA follows: TGCAGCGTTGTGGACACACAAGAGACCCAGTACTTC.

V and J are TRBV7-3 and TRBJ1-1; D possibly corresponds to TRBD1 (5 bases). V lost 5 bases to trimming and J lost 7 bases, with 14 bases between them. The CDR3 has 13 residues. Germline V gene sequence: CDR1 SGHTA, CDR2 FQGTGA. The CDR3 region has the DNA TGTGCCAGCAGCCTGGGGCAAGGGATTGAAGCTTTCTTT. Translation gives CASSLGQGIEAFF.

The J gene is TRBJ2-7, the V gene TRBV6-5; D unresolved. V lost 4 bases to trimming and J lost 0 bases, with 13 bases between them. CDR1 and CDR2 (germline): MNHEY, SVGAGI. This CDR3 contains 15 residues. This CDR3 is CASSSVPFSSYEQYF. The CDR3 DNA sequence: TGTGCCAGCAGTTCCGTCCCGTTCAGCTCCTACGAGCAGTACTTC.

The V gene is TRBV6-1, the J gene TRBJ2-5, with 8 positions matching TRBD2. Germline V gene sequence: CDR1 MNHNS, CDR2 SASEGT. V dropped 8 bases and J dropped 0; count of bases not matched to a gene: 11. The CDR3 loop spans 16 amino acids. The CDR3: CASSDLGGGNQETQYF. CDR3 DNA sequence: TGTGCCAGCTCGGACCTGGGCGGGGGGAACCAAGAGACCCAGTACTTC.

This rearrangement joins TRBV14 to TRBJ1-3; D unresolved. Trimming pared 1 base from V and 4 bases from J, leaving 11 bases between. The germline V gene has CDR1 SGHDN and CDR2 FVKESK. This CDR3 is built from 15 residues. CDR3 loop: CASSQAGQRGNTIYF. DNA for the CDR3: TGTGCCAGCAGCCAAGCAGGCCAGAGGGGAAACACCATATATTTT. Variable domain in full (rest from reference TRBV14 and TRBJ1-3): EAGVTQFPSHSVIEKGQTVTLRCDPISGHDNLYWYRRVMGKEIKFLLHFVKESKQDESGMPNNRFLAERTGGTYSTLKVQPAELEDSGVYFCASSQAGQRGNTIYFGEGSWLTVV.

The chain combines TRBV11-1 with TRBJ2-1, with 7 nucleotides matching TRBD2. There are 11 residues in the CDR3. V gave up 4 bases and J gave up 13 bases; unmatched junction bases: 4. Germline V CDR1 and CDR2: SGHAT, FQDESV (reference sequence). DNA for the CDR3: TGTGCCAGCAGCTACGGACTAGTTCAGTTCTTC. This encodes CASSYGLVQFF.

The chain is built from TRBV19 and TRBJ1-1; D not certain. Germline V gives CDR1 LNHDA, CDR2 SQIVND (reference sequence). Trimming took 6 bases from V and 0 from J, leaving 8 bases between them. This CDR3 is built from 13 residues. CDR3 in DNA: TGTGCCAGTAGCTGGGGATTGAACACTGAAGCTTTCTTT. Residues: CASSWGLNTEAFF.

This sequence joins TRBV19 and TRBJ2-1, with 7 bases identical to TRBD1. CDR3 length: 15 residues. Germline assignment: CDR1 LNHDA and CDR2 SQIVND (reference sequence). V trimming: 2 bases; J trimming: 2 bases; junction bases outside the gene matches: 3. CDR3 in amino acids: CASSITGVAYNEQFF. The CDR3 bases are TGTGCCAGTAGTATAACAGGGGTCGCCTACAATGAGCAGTTCTTC.